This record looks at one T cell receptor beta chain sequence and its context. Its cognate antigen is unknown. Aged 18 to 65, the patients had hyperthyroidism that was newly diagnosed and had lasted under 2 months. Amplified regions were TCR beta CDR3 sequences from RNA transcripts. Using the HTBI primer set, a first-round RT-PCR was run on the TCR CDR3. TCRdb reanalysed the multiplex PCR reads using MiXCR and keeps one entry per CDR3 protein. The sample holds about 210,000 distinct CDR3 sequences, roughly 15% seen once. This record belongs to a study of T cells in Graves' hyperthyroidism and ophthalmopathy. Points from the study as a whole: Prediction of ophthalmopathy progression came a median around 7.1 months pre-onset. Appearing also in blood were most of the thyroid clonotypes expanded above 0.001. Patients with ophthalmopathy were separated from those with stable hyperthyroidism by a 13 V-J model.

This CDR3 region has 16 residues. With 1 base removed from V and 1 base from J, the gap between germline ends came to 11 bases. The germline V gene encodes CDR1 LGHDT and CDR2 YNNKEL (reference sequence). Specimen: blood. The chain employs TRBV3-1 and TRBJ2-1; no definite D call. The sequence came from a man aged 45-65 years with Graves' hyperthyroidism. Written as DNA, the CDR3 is TGTGCCAGCAGCCAAGCCCCAACAGTGTCCTACAATGAGCAGTTCTTC. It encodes CASSQAPTVSYNEQFF.